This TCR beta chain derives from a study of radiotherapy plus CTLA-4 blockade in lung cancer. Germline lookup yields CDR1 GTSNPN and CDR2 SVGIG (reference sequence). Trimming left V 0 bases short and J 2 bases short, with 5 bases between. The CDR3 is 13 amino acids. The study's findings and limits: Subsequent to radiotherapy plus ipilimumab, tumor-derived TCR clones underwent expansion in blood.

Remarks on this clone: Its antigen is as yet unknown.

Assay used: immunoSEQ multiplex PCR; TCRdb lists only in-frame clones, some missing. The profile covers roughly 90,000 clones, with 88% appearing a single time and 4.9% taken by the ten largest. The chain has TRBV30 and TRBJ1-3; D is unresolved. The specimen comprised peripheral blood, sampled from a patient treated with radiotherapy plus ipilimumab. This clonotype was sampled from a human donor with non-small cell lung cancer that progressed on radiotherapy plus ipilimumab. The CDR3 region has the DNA TGTGCCTGGAGTGTCGCTGCTGGAAACACCATATATTTT. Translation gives CAWSVAAGNTIYF.